A selection of T cell receptor beta chains follows, all from one sample in a study of blood T cells in healthy people across ages. TCRdb re-called the 5' RACE reads with MiXCR, one entry per CDR3 protein. The table records some 700,000 distinct CDR3 sequences, approximately 43% of them present only once. The sample was blood. These receptors originate from an older woman in good health. Both conserved end residues are trimmed from each CDR3.

>TRBJ2-1|TRBV24-1
ATSDSSGIEYNEQF
>TRBJ1-2|TRBV25-1
ASSVTGAYGYT
>TRBJ2-3|TRBV28
ASRLTGGKDTQY
>TRBJ2-3|TRBV7-3
ASSLYEAGGPDTQY
>TRBJ1-1|TRBV7-9
ASNPLTGMNTEAF
>TRBJ2-3|TRBV13
ASSLRSSGTDTQY
>TRBJ1-2|TRBV9
ASSVEGEAYGYT
>TRBJ1-2|TRBV7-2
ASSLGTEPYGYT
>TRBJ1-1|TRBV7-9
ASLGAVNTEAF
>TRBJ1-1|TRBV6-6
ASSFGGDRDNTEAF
>TRBJ2-1|TRBV4-3
ASSQEAGYGNEQF
>TRBJ2-5|TRBV6-1
ASSENRGSETQY
>TRBJ2-1|TRBV7-2
ASSFGSSGLGEQF
>TRBJ1-5|TRBV24-1
ATSDRSDQPQH
>TRBJ2-3|TRBV29-1
SQAGGDGTGVTDTQY
>TRBJ1-5|TRBV6-6
ASTRDQPQH
>TRBJ2-7|TRBV20-1
SASSGRAGYEQY
>TRBJ2-1|TRBV5-1
ASRVTGAYNEQF
>TRBJ2-3|TRBV27
ASSLMPGSDTQY
>TRBJ2-7|TRBV20-1
SARVGGRLLSSYEQY
>TRBJ2-7|TRBV2
ASSERGGAVSYEQY
>TRBJ2-6|TRBV20-1
SAIVPPRVTAGANVLT
>TRBJ2-7|TRBV7-9
ASSLVAMWTSDSYEQY
>TRBJ2-6|TRBV6-5
ASSYGYSGANVLT
>TRBJ1-5|TRBV15
ATSRANRAGQPQH
>TRBJ2-7|TRBV27
ASSLSDPYEQY
>TRBJ1-4|TRBV29-1
SVSGRGDQTNEKLF
>TRBJ2-7|TRBV9
ASSARETYEQY
>TRBJ1-4|TRBV5-1
ASSLAALNEKLF
>TRBJ1-2|TRBV7-2
ASSLDSGGNYGYT
>TRBJ1-5|TRBV29-1
SVEGTEGQPQH
>TRBJ2-5|TRBV6-5
ASSPLQGAQETQY
>TRBJ1-2|TRBV10-3
AISEPRQGRSYGYT
>TRBJ1-6|TRBV3-1
ASSQQTGGSSPLH
>TRBJ2-1|TRBV4-3
ASSPWDSPDEQF
>TRBJ1-2|TRBV5-1
ASSRDRVGYT
>TRBJ2-4|TRBV7-9
ASRSSGGMDIQY
>TRBJ1-4|TRBV6-1
ASRTGDTNEKLF
>TRBJ2-4|TRBV18
ASSPKQGNIQY
>TRBJ2-7|TRBV5-1
ASSFNRGSSYEQY
>TRBJ2-2|TRBV5-8
ASSDTGLAGGVSAGELF
>TRBJ2-7|TRBV20-1
SAPGGAMSSYEQY
>TRBJ2-1|TRBV9
ASSPSSGRSYEQF
>TRBJ2-1|TRBV5-8
ASSTGLAGGYYNEQF
>TRBJ1-1|TRBV29-1
SVEDLLAAF